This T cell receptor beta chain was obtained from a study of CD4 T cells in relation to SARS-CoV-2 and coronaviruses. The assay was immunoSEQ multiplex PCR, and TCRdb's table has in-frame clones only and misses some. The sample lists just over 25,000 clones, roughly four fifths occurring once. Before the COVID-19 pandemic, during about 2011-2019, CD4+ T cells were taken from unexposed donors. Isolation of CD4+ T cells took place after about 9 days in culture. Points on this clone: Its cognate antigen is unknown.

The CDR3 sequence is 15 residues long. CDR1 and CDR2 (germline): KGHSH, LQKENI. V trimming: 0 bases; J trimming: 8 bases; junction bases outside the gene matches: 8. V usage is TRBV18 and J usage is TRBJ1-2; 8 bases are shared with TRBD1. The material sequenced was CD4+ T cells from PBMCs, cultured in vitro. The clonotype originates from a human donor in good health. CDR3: CASSPPGQGVGGYTF. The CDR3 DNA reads TGTGCCAGCTCACCACCCGGACAGGGTGTTGGGGGCTACACCTTC.